This T cell receptor (beta chain) stems from a study of regulatory T cells in long-lasting Graves disease (dated by TCRdb to the early 2020s). For context, the study as a whole: Persistent Graves' disease meant more than 5 years of antithyroid drug treatment with TSH receptor autoantibodies that stayed positive. This study used TCR sequencing and RNA sequencing of peripheral blood to compare persistent Graves' disease patients against newly diagnosed Graves' disease patients. The study was conducted in China and was registered as a clinical trial. On average, persistent Graves' disease patients in the clinical cohort had been on antithyroid drugs for roughly 11 years. A total of roughly 33 samples were covered by TCR sequencing, comprising 13 persistent and 20 or so newly diagnosed Graves' disease patients.

To prepare the library, multiplex PCR was applied. Instrument on record: Illumina HiSeq 4000. CDR3 regions were amplified by Arm-PCR with iRepertoire HTBI primers to construct TCR beta libraries. Gel purification was performed on PCR products prior to sequencing. The authors' pipeline ran thus. A total of 60 to 80 TRBV and some 15 TRBJ segments were identified across samples and were used for gene usage analysis of CDR3 amino acid clonotypes. Filtered high-quality paired reads were merged into contigs using COPE and FqMerger. BLAST was used to align contigs to IMGT TRBV, TRBD and TRBJ reference genes, with CDR3 defined following IMGT. Clonotypes above 0.1% frequency were classified as highly expanded clones. Repertoire diversity was measured by Shannon entropy, and V-J evenness by the Gini coefficient. A clonotype was considered public if more than one individual shared it. TCRdb reworked the public reads: Q25 trimming with fastp, MiXCR clone assembly, productive beta chains retained. Rows with one shared CDR3 protein collapse into an entry with the most common genes and DNA. These V and J calls derive from TCRdb rather than the authors' analysis. The table for this sample lists some 470,000 distinct CDR3 sequences; about a fifth of them were counted only once. The top ten clonotypes cover roughly 7% of the sample.

The time point label of this sample denotes: persistent/refractory GD, antithyroid drugs over 5 years with positive TRAb. For both TCR sequencing and RNA sequencing, RNA was extracted from PBMCs in TRIzol. The diagnosis of Graves' disease followed American Thyroid Association guidelines. Recruitment of patients was carried out at an endocrinology department in Xi'an, China. From each patient, about 9.7 milliliters of peripheral blood was collected into an EDTA anticoagulant tube. Ficoll Paque Plus density gradient separation was used to isolate PBMCs, and no further T cell sorting was done. An Agilent 2100 Bioanalyzer and agarose gel were used to check RNA quality, and a NanoDrop 2000 was used to measure RNA concentration. This clonotype was counted many times. No antigen is known for it. Base quality data are lacking; no much larger clone is found one base away. Study-level results and caveats: Sequencing and analysis were restricted to the TCR beta chain. Because the primary lesion, thyroid tissue, could not be accessed, the study looked at peripheral blood alone. A larger number of public clonotypes was shared among persistent patients (approximately 2,500) than among newly diagnosed patients (approximately 930). Lower TCR Shannon entropy and fewer highly expanded clones were observed in persistent Graves' disease patients than in newly diagnosed patients, which suggested clonal expansion. As a limitation, the authors acknowledged that the small sample size may reduce accuracy.

The source material was peripheral blood mononuclear cells (PBMCs), sampled when the disease was refractory, from a patient treated with antithyroid drugs. The receptor's source is a female donor with Graves disease.

The bases read TGTGCCAGCAGCGCGCCCCTATCCGGGACCTACGAGCAGTACTTC. This codes for CASSAPLSGTYEQYF. Rearrangement joined TRBV7-8 to TRBJ2-7; the D gene is perhaps TRBD2, on 5 matching bases. Based on the germline V gene, the CDR1 and CDR2 sequences are SGHVS and FQNEAQ. Including the terminal cysteine and phenylalanine, the CDR3 comprises 15 residues. Of all the DNA, just the CDR3 is kept, 45 bases in frame from base 1. Trimming takes 5 bases from V and 2 bases from J, and the germline ends sit 16 bases apart.